This is a list of T cell receptor beta chains from one sample in a study of blood T cell repertoires in COVID-19. Sequencing used immunoSEQ multiplex PCR; TCRdb keeps in-frame clones, though not all of them. The table includes about 120,000 clones, around 87% detected once. Specimen: peripheral blood. All receptors come from an older woman with COVID-19, enrolled during active disease. The CDR3 runs from the conserved cysteine through the conserved F or W. Each record gives: V gene, clone size, D gene, J gene, CDR3 protein, CDR3 DNA. A D gene is named only where the DNA matches it firmly. Size values are once, few and many counts, or a class for expanded clones, and some rows have none.

TRBV4-2,once,TRBD2,TRBJ2-1,CASSQDGRGGSYNEQFF,TGTGCCAGCAGCCAAGATGGGCGGGGGGGCTCCTACAATGAGCAGTTCTTC
TRBV27,NA,TRBD1,TRBJ1-2,CASSLYGRGSYGYTF,TGTGCCAGCAGTTTATACGGCAGGGGGTCCTATGGCTACACCTTC
TRBV29-1,once,TRBD1,TRBJ2-1,CSVARTGVVDEQFF,TGCAGCGTTGCCCGGACAGGGGTAGTCGATGAGCAGTTCTTC
TRBV30,few,TRBD1,TRBJ1-3,CAWSGTGIYSGNTIYF,TGTGCCTGGAGTGGGACAGGGATTTACTCTGGAAACACCATATATTTT
TRBV7-9,few,NA,TRBJ1-1,CASSLEVYITGKTEAFF,TGTGCCAGCAGCTTAGAAGTTTACATAACAGGGAAGACTGAAGCTTTCTTT
TRBV29-1,few,TRBD1,TRBJ1-4,CSVGVRGGDEKLFF,TGCAGCGTTGGGGTTAGAGGGGGCGACGAAAAACTGTTTTTT
TRBV28,NA,TRBD1,TRBJ1-1,CASSIGGTTNTEAFF,TGTGCCAGCAGCATAGGGGGCACAACGAACACTGAAGCTTTCTTT
TRBV7-8,NA,TRBD1,TRBJ1-6,CASSGQGFKNNSPLHF,TGTGCCAGCAGCGGACAGGGGTTCAAGAATAATTCACCCCTCCACTTT
TRBV13,NA,NA,TRBJ2-1,CASSLSHLRGNEQFF,TGTGCCAGCAGCTTAAGTCATTTGAGGGGGAATGAGCAGTTCTTC
TRBV6-6,NA,NA,TRBJ1-5,CASRTGREDNQPQHF,TGTGCCAGCAGGACGGGCAGGGAGGACAATCAGCCCCAGCATTTT
TRBV7-9,NA,NA,TRBJ1-3,CASSLIQSGNTIYF,TGTGCCAGCAGCTTAATCCAGTCTGGAAACACCATATATTTT
TRBV30,once,NA,TRBJ1-5,CAWSAGVIQPQHF,TGTGCCTGGAGTGCGGGGGTTATTCAGCCCCAGCATTTT
TRBV4-3,NA,TRBD1,TRBJ2-7,CASSQLTGDKVRVYEQYF,TGCGCCAGCAGCCAATTGACAGGGGACAAAGTGAGGGTCTACGAGCAGTACTTC
TRBV7-2,NA,TRBD1,TRBJ1-4,CASSLAGQGFEKLFF,TGTGCCAGCAGCTTAGCGGGACAGGGGTTTGAAAAACTGTTTTTT
TRBV12-5,once,NA,TRBJ1-1,CASGQGTPPSAFF,TGTGCTAGTGGGCAAGGGACACCCCCGTCAGCTTTCTTT
TRBV4-3,NA,TRBD1,TRBJ2-7,CASSHATGDPYEQYF,TGCGCCAGCAGCCACGCGACAGGGGATCCGTACGAGCAGTACTTC
TRBV2,NA,NA,TRBJ1-2,CASSDGVNYGYTF,TGTGCCAGCAGTGACGGGGTTAACTATGGCTACACCTTC
TRBV19,NA,NA,TRBJ2-1,CASSNTKTGIAYNEQFF,TGTGCCAGTAGTAACACAAAAACAGGGATTGCGTACAATGAGCAGTTCTTC
TRBV7-9,NA,TRBD1,TRBJ2-6,CASITLRGRGANVLTF,TGTGCCAGCATCACCTTAAGGGGGCGAGGGGCCAACGTCCTGACTTTC
TRBV10-3,NA,NA,TRBJ1-5,CAISELMTESNQPQHF,TGTGCCATCAGTGAGTTGATGACAGAGAGCAATCAGCCCCAGCATTTT
TRBV4-1,NA,TRBD1,TRBJ1-2,CASSQPQGAMNYGYTF,TGCGCCAGCAGCCAACCACAGGGGGCTATGAACTATGGCTACACCTTC